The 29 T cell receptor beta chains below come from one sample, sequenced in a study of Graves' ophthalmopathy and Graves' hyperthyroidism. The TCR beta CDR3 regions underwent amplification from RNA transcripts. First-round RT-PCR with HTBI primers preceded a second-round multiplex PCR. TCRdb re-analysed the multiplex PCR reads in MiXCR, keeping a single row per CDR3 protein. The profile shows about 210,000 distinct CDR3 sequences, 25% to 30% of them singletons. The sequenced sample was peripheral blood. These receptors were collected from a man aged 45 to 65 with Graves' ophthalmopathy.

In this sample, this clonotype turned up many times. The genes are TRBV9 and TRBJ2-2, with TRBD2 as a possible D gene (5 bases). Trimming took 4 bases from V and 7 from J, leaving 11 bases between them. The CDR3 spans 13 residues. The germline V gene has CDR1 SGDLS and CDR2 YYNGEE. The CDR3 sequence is CASSPGVGGELFF. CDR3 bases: TGTGCCAGCAGCCCCGGGGTTGGCGGGGAGCTGTTTTTT.

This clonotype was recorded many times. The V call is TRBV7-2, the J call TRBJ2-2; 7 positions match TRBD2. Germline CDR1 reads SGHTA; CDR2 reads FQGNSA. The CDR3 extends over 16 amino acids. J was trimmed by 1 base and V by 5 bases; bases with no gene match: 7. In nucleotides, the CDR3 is TGTGCCAGCAGCAGCGGGACTGTTCTGAACACCGGGGAGCTGTTTTTT. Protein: CASSSGTVLNTGELFF.

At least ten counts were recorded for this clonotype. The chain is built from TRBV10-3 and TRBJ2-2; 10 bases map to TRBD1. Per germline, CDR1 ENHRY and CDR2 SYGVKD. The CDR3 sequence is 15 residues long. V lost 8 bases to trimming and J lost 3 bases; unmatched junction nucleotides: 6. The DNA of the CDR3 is TGTGCCATCTCTCTAGGGACAGGGGACACCGGGGAGCTGTTTTTT. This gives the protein CAISLGTGDTGELFF.

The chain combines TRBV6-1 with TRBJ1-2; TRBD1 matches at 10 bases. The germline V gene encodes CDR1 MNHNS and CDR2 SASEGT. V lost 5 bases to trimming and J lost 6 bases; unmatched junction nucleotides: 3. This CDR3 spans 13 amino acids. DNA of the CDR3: TGTGCCAGCAGTAAGGACAGGGGGAATGGCTACACCTTC. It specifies CASSKDRGNGYTF.

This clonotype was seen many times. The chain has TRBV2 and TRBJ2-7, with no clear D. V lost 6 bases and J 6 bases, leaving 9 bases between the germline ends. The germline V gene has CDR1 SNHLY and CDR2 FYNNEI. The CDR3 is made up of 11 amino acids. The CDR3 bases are TGTGCCAGCAGCCAGGCGAGCGAGCAGTACTTC. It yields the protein CASSQASEQYF.

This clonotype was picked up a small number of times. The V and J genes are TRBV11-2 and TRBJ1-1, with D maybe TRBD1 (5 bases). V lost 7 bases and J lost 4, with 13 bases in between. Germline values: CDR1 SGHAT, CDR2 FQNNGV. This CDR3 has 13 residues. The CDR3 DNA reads TGTGCCAGCATCAGGGTGAGTGGCACTGAAGCTTTCTTT. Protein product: CASIRVSGTEAFF. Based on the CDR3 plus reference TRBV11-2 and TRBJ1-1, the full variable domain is EAGVAQSPRYKIIEKRQSVAFWCNPISGHATLYWYQQILGQGPKLLIQFQNNGVVDDSQLPKDRFSAERLKGVDSTLKIQPAKLEDSAVYLCASIRVSGTEAFFGQGTRLTVV.

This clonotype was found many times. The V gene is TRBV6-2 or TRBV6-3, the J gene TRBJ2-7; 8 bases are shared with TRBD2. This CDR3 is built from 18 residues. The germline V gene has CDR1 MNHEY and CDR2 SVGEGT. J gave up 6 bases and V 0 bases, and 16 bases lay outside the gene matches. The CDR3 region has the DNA TGTGCCAGCAGTTACTCATGGTCCGGGAGAGCGGGAGTTGCCGAGCAGTACTTC. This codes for CASSYSWSGRAGVAEQYF.

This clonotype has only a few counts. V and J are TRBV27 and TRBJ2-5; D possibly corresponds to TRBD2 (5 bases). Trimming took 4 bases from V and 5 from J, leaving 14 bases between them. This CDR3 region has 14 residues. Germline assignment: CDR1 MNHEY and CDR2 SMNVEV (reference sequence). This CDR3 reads CASSWASRSETQYF. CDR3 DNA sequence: TGTGCCAGCAGTTGGGCTAGCAGATCGGAGACCCAGTACTTC.

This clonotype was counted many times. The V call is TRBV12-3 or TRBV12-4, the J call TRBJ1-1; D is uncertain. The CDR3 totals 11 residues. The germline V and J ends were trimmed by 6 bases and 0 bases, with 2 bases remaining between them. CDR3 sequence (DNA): TGTGCCAGCAGCATGAACACTGAAGCTTTCTTT. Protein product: CASSMNTEAFF.

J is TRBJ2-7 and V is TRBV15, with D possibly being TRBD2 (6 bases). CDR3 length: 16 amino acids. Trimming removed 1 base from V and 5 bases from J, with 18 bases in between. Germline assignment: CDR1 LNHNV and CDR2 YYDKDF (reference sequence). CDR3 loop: CATSRARTSNFHEQYF. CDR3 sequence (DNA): TGTGCCACCAGCAGAGCTCGTACTAGCAACTTCCACGAGCAGTACTTC.

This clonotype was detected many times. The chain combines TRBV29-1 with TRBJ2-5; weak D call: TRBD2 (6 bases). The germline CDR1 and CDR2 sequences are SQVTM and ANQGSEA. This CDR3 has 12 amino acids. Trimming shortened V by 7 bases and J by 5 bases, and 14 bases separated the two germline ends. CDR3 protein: CSGLTSRETQYF. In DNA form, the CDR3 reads TGCAGCGGGTTGACTAGTCGGGAGACCCAGTACTTC. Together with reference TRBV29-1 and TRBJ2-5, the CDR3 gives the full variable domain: SAVISQKPSRDICQRGTSLTIQCQVDSQVTMMFWYRQQPGQSLTLIATANQGSEATYESGFVIDKFPISRPNLTFSTLTVSNMSPEDSSIYLCSGLTSRETQYFGPGTRLLVL.

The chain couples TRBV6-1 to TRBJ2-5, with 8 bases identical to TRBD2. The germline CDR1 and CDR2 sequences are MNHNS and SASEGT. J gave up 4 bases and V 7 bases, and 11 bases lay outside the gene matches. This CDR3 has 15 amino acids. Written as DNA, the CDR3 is TGTGCCAGCACCATCAAGCGGGGGAGGGGAGAGACCCAGTACTTC. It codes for CASTIKRGRGETQYF.

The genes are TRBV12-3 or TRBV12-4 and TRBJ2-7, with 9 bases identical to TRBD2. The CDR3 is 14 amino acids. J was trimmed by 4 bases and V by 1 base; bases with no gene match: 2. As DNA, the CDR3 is TGTGCCAGCAGTTTAGGGACTAGCGAGTACGAGCAGTACTTC. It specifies CASSLGTSEYEQYF.

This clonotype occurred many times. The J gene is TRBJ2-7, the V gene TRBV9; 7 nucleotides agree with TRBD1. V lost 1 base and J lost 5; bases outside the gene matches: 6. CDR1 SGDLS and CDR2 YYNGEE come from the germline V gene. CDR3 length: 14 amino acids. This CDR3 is CASSVTGAVNEQYF. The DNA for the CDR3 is TGTGCCAGCAGCGTAACAGGGGCTGTGAACGAGCAGTACTTC. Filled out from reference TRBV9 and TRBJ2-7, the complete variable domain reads DSGVTQTPKHLITATGQRVTLRCSPRSGDLSVYWYQQSLDQGLQFLIQYYNGEERAKGNILERFSAQQFPDLHSELNLSSLELGDSALYFCASSVTGAVNEQYFGPGTRLTVT.

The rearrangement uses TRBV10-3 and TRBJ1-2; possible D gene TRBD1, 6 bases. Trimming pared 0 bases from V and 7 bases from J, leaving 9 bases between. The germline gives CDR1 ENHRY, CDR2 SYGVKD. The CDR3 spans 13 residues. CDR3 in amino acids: CAISESGASGYTF. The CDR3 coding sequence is TGTGCCATCAGTGAGTCGGGGGCTTCTGGCTACACCTTC.

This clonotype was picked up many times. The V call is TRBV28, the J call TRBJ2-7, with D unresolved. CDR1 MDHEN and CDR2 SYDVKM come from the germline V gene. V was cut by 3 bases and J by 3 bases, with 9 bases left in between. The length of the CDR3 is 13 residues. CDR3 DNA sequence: TGTGCCAGCAGTTTTGGGCACTTCTACGAGCAGTACTTC. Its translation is CASSFGHFYEQYF.

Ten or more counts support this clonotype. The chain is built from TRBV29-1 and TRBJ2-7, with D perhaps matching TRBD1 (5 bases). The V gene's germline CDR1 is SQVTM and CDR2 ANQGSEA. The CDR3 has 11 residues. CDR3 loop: CGALWDYEQYF. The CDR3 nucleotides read TGCGGGGCCCTTTGGGACTACGAGCAGTACTTC.

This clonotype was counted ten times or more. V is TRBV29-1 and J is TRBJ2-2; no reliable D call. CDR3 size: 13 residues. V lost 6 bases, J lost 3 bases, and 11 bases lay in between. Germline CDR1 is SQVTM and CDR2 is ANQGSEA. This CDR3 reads CSVRTVYTGELFF. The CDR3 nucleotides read TGCAGCGTACGGACGGTCTACACCGGGGAGCTGTTTTTT.

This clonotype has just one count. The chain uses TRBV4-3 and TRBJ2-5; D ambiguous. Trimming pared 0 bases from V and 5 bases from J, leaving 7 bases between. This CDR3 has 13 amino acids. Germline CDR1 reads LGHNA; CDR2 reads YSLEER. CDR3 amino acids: CASSQEPVETQYF. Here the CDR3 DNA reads TGCGCCAGCAGCCAAGAACCCGTGGAGACCCAGTACTTC.

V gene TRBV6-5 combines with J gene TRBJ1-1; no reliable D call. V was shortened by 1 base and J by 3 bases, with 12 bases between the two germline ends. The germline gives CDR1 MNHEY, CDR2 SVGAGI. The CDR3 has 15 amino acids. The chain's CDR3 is CASSYYGNRDTEAFF. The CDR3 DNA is TGTGCCAGCAGTTACTATGGGAATCGCGACACTGAAGCTTTCTTT.

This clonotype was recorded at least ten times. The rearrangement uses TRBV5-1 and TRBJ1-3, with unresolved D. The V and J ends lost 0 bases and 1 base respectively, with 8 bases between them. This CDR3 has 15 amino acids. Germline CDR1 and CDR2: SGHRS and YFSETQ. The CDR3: CASSLDPSSGNTIYF. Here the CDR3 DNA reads TGCGCCAGCAGCTTGGACCCTTCGTCTGGAAACACCATATATTTT.

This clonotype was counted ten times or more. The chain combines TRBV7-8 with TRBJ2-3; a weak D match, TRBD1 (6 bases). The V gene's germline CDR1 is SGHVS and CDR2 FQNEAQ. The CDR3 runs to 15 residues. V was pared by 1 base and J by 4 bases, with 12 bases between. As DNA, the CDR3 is TGTGCCAGCAGCTTAGTTACAGGGAGCGCAGATACGCAGTATTTT. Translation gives CASSLVTGSADTQYF.

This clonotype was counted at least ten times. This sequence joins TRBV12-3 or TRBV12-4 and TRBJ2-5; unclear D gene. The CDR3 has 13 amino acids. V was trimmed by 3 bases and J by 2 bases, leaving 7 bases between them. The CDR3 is CASSFTIQETQYF. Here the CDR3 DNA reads TGTGCCAGCAGTTTTACCATACAAGAGACCCAGTACTTC.

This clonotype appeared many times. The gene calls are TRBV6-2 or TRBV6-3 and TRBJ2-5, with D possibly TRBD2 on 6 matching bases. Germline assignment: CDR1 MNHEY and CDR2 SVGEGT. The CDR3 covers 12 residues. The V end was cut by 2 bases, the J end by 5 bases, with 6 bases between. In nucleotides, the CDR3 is TGTGCCAGCAGTTACGGGGGGGAGACCCAGTACTTC. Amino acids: CASSYGGETQYF.

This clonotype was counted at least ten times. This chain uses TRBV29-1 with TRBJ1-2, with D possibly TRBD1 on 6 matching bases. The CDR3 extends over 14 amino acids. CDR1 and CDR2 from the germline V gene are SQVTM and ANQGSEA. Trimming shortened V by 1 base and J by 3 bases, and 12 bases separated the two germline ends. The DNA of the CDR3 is TGCAGCGTTGAAGCCATGACAGGACACTATGGCTACACCTTC. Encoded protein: CSVEAMTGHYGYTF.

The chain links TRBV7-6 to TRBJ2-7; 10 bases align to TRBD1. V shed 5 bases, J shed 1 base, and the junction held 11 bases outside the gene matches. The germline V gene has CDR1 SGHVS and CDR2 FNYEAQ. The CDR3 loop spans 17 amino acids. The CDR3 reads CASSNPWTGGGSYEQYF. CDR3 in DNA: TGTGCCAGCAGCAATCCTTGGACAGGGGGTGGTTCCTACGAGCAGTACTTC.

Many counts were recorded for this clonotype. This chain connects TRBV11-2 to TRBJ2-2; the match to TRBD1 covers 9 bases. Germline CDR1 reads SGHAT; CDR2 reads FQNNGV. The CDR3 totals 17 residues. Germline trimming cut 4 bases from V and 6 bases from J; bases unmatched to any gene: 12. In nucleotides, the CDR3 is TGTGCCAGCAGCTCTTTGTCCGGGACAGGGTCCCCCGGGGAGCTGTTTTTT. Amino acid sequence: CASSSLSGTGSPGELFF.

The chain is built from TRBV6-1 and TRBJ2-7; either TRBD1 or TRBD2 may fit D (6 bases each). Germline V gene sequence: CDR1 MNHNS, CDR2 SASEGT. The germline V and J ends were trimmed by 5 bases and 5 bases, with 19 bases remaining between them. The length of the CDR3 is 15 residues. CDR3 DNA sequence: TGTGCCAGCAGTACCCCCGTTACGGGGGCGGACGAGCAGTACTTC. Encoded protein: CASSTPVTGADEQYF.

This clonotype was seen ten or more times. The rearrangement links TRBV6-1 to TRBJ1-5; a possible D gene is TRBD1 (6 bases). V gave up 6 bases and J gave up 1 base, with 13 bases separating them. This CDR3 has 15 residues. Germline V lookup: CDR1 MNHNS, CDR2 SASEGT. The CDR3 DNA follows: TGTGCCAGCAGCCCACGTAGGGGGAGCAATCAGCCCCAGCATTTT. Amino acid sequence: CASSPRRGSNQPQHF.